This entry is about one TCR beta chain. Its antigen is still unknown. This specimen comes from a study of cytomegalovirus exposure and HLA in healthy donors. At the level of the study: As an earlier analysis found, around 170 million T cells yielded about 100 million unique TCR beta sequences.

The study, taken as a whole, reports: Previous analysis showed most TCR beta V segments were productive about 87% or about 30% of the time. Reportedly, fewer N-insertions than the approximately 700-donor mean appeared in an Asian-associated ancestry cluster in a later analysis.

Researchers ran the PCR with 60 Vbeta and 13 Jbeta primers. Sequencing was performed with immunoSEQ multiplex PCR; in TCRdb, only in-frame clones are kept and a portion is missing. The data contain 150,000 to 200,000 clones, about four fifths of them singletons. Sampled while nominally healthy, donors likely had unrecorded immune exposures. From germline, CDR1 is SGHRS and CDR2 YFSETQ. V lost 0 bases and J lost 4; bases outside the gene matches: 3. This CDR3 contains 14 residues. The chain links TRBV5-1 to TRBJ2-7; 8 nucleotides match TRBD1. This sequence was found in a girl between 10 and 17 years old in good health and CMV-seropositive. Source material: PBMCs. Here the CDR3 DNA reads TGCGCCAGCAGCTTGGCAGGGGGCGAATACGAGCAGTACTTC. It codes for CASSLAGGEYEQYF.